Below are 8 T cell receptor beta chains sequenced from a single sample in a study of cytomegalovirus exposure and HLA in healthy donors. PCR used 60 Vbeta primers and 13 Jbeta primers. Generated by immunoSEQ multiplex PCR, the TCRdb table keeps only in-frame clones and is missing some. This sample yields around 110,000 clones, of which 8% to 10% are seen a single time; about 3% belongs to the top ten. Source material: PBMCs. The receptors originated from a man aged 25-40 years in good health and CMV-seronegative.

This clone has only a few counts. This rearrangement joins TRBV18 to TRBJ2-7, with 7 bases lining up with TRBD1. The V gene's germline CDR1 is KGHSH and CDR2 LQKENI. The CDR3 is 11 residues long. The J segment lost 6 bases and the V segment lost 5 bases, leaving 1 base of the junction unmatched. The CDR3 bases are TGTGCCAGCTCAACAGGGGTCGAGCAGTACTTC. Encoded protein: CASSTGVEQYF.

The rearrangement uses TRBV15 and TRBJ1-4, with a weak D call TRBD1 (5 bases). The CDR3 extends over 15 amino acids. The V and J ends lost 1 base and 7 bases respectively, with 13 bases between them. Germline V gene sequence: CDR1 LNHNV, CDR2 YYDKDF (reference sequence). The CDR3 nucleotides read TGTGCCACCAGCAGAGGCCCGGGGGGACGTGAAAAACTGTTTTTT. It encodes CATSRGPGGREKLFF.

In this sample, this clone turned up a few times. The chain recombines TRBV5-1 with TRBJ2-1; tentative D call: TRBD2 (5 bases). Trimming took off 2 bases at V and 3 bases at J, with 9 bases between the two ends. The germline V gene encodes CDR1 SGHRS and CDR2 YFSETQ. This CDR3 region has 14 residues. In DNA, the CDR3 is TGCGCCAGCAGCTTTAGTGGGAGCTACAATGAGCAGTTCTTC. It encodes CASSFSGSYNEQFF.

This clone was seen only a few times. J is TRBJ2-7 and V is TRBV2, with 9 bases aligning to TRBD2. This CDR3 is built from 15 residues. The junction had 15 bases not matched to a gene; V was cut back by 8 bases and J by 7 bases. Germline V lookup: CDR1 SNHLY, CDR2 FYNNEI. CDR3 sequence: CASEPSGSGGLEQYF. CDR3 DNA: TGTGCCAGCGAGCCCTCGGGGAGCGGGGGGTTGGAGCAGTACTTC.

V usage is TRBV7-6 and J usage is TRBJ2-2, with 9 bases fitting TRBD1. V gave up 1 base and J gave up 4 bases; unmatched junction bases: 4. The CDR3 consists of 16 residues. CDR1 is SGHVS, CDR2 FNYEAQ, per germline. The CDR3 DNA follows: TGTGCCAGCAGCTTAGGGACAGGGGCTAGCACCGGGGAGCTGTTTTTT. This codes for CASSLGTGASTGELFF.

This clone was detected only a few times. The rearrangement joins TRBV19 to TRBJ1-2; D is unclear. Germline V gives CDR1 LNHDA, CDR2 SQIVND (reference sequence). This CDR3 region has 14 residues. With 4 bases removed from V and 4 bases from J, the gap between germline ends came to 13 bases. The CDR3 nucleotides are TGTGCCAGTAGTAGCCCGGGTTCCCCCTATGGCTACACCTTC. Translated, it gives CASSSPGSPYGYTF.

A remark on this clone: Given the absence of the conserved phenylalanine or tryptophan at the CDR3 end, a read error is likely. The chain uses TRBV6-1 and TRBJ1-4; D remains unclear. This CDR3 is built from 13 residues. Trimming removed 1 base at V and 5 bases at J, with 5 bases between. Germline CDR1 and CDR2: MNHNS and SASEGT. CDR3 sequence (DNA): TGTGCCAGCAGTGAAGTCACGAATGAAAAACTGTTTTTG. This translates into CASSEVTNEKLFL.

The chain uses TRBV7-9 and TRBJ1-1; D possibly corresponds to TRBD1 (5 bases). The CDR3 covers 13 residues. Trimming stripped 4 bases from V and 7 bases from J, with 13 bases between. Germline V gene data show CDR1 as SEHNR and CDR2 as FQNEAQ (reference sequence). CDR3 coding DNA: TGTGCCAGCAGCTCTTCCGGGGGAGGTGAAGCTTTCTTT. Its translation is CASSSSGGGEAFF.